Below are 30 T cell receptor beta chains sequenced from a single sample in a study of response to subunit inactivated influenza vaccine. TCRdb redid the calling of the RT-PCR reads with MiXCR, one entry per CDR3 protein. The sample consists of 710,000 or so distinct CDR3 sequences, approximately 14% of them appearing once. Here the sequenced sample was PBMCs from blood, taken about 13 days after vaccination. The source of these receptors is a man aged 50 to 60 who received an inactivated influenza vaccine.

There are many counts of this clonotype. V gene TRBV7-2 combines with J gene TRBJ2-3; TRBD1 matches at 8 bases. V dropped 5 bases and J dropped 4; count of bases not matched to a gene: 8. Germline V gene sequence: CDR1 SGHTA, CDR2 FQGNSA. The CDR3 covers 15 residues. DNA of the CDR3: TGTGCCAGCAGCGGCGGCAGGGGGCGCCCAGATACGCAGTATTTT. Translation: CASSGGRGRPDTQYF. Full variable domain (remainder filled in from reference TRBV7-2 and TRBJ2-3): GAGVSQSPSNKVTEKGKDVELRCDPISGHTALYWYRQSLGQGLEFLIYFQGNSAPDKSGLPSDRFSAERTGGSVSTLTIQRTQQEDSAVYLCASSGGRGRPDTQYFGPGTRLTVL.

This clonotype was picked up a small number of times. The V gene is TRBV5-4, the J gene TRBJ1-2, with D tentatively TRBD1 (5 bases). The germline V gene has CDR1 SGHNT and CDR2 YYREEE (reference sequence). This CDR3 has 15 residues. Trimming cost V 2 bases and J 5 bases, with 16 bases left between them. The CDR3 loop is CASSLWDPLSYGYTF. The CDR3 DNA reads TGTGCCAGCAGCTTATGGGACCCCTTATCGTATGGCTACACCTTC. The full variable domain, with the rest looked up from reference TRBV5-4 and TRBJ1-2, is ETGVTQSPTHLIKTRGQQVTLRCSSQSGHNTVSWYQQALGQGPQFIFQYYREEENGRGNFPPRFSGLQFPNYSSELNVNALELDDSALYLCASSLWDPLSYGYTFGSGTRLTVV.

This clonotype appeared a few times. The chain employs TRBV6-5 and TRBJ2-1; D unclear. With 4 bases removed from V and 12 bases from J, the gap between germline ends came to 16 bases. The CDR3 is 13 residues long. Per the germline V gene, CDR1 is MNHEY and CDR2 is SVGAGI. The CDR3 region has the DNA TGTGCCAGCAGTTCGCCTCCATCCAGAGGGCAGTTCTTC. Translated, it gives CASSSPPSRGQFF.

This clonotype was seen a handful of times. The CDR3 spells CASSLARADLTDTQYF. The CDR3 DNA sequence: TGTGCCAGCAGCTTAGCGCGGGCAGACCTCACAGATACGCAGTATTTT. This rearrangement joins TRBV7-2 to TRBJ2-3, with a possible D match to TRBD2 (5 bases). V dropped 0 bases and J dropped 2 bases, with 12 bases sitting between them. CDR3 length equals 16 residues. The germline CDR1 and CDR2 sequences are SGHTA and FQGNSA.

V gene TRBV12-3 or TRBV12-4 combines with J gene TRBJ2-5; 7 nucleotides match TRBD2. The CDR3 runs 17 residues. With V trimmed by 3 bases and J by 5 bases, 15 bases remained unmatched. The CDR3 DNA sequence: TGTGCCAGCAGTTTTCATTGGCTAGCGGAAAATAAGGAGACCCAGTACTTC. Translating gives CASSFHWLAENKETQYF.

The chain couples TRBV7-2 to TRBJ2-7; D gene uncertain. Germline V gene sequence: CDR1 SGHTA, CDR2 FQGNSA. Trimming removed 2 bases at V and 1 base at J, with 9 bases between. The CDR3 covers 14 residues. DNA for the CDR3: TGTGCCAGCAGCTTAAGCTTTGGATCCTACGAGCAGTACTTC. Amino acid sequence: CASSLSFGSYEQYF.

The gene calls are TRBV29-1 and TRBJ2-1, with a weak D call TRBD2 (6 bases). This CDR3 is built from 13 residues. V was shortened by 2 bases and J by 9 bases, with 14 bases between the two germline ends. The germline V gene has CDR1 SQVTM and CDR2 ANQGSEA. The CDR3 DNA reads as TGCAGCGTTGAAACTGGGGGGAGTGGTGAGCAGTTCTTC. Protein sequence: CSVETGGSGEQFF.

The chain carries TRBV7-2 and TRBJ1-4, with unresolved D. Trimming took 3 bases from V and 3 from J, leaving 8 bases between them. CDR3 length equals 14 residues. Looked up from germline, CDR1 is SGHTA and CDR2 is FQGNSA. The CDR3 spells CASSFAPANEKLFF. CDR3 nucleotide sequence: TGTGCCAGCAGCTTTGCACCGGCTAATGAAAAACTGTTTTTT. Drawing the rest from reference TRBV7-2 and TRBJ1-4, the complete variable domain is GAGVSQSPSNKVTEKGKDVELRCDPISGHTALYWYRQSLGQGLEFLIYFQGNSAPDKSGLPSDRFSAERTGGSVSTLTIQRTQQEDSAVYLCASSFAPANEKLFFGSGTQLSVL.

CDR3 loop: CASSFGAGYNEQFF. The CDR3 nucleotides are TGTGCCAGCAGTTTTGGTGCCGGATACAATGAGCAGTTCTTC. The chain uses TRBV12-3 or TRBV12-4 and TRBJ2-1, with D unclear. This CDR3 has 14 amino acids. Trimming pared 3 bases from V and 4 bases from J, leaving 10 bases between.

The V call is TRBV30, the J call TRBJ2-3; D unresolved. There are 16 residues in the CDR3. CDR1 GTSNPN and CDR2 SVGIG come from the germline V gene (reference sequence). The ends were cut back, 1 base at V and 4 bases at J, with 18 bases in the middle. The CDR3 DNA sequence: TGTGCCTGGAGTGCTGGGGTCCGGAAACGGGCAGATACGCAGTATTTT. This codes for CAWSAGVRKRADTQYF.

The CDR3 here is CSAEQGGNSPLHF. As DNA, the CDR3 is TGCAGTGCGGAACAGGGGGGGAATTCACCCCTCCACTTT. The chain links TRBV20-1 to TRBJ1-6, with 8 positions matching TRBD1. The germline gives CDR1 DFQATT, CDR2 SNEGSKA (reference sequence). CDR3 length: 13 amino acids. V lost 6 bases to trimming and J lost 7 bases; unmatched junction nucleotides: 5.

V is TRBV28 and J is TRBJ2-5; the match to TRBD2 covers 10 bases. The J call is in doubt because the DNA end fits TRBJ2-1 better. This CDR3 is 14 amino acids long. Germline V lookup: CDR1 MDHEN, CDR2 SYDVKM. CDR3 residues: CASSALAGQETQFF. CDR3 DNA: TGTGCCAGCAGTGCACTAGCGGGGCAAGAGACCCAGTTCTTC.

This clonotype came up a few times. The chain joins TRBV11-2 to TRBJ2-1; D is unresolved. The CDR3 is made up of 13 amino acids. CDR1 and CDR2 (germline): SGHAT, FQNNGV. The V gene lost 5 bases and the J gene lost 11 bases, with 16 bases spanning the gap. CDR3 nucleotides: TGTGCCAGCAGCGTACGGTTAAGGGAAAAGCAGTTCTTC. Translated, it gives CASSVRLREKQFF.

This clonotype has just a few counts. The chain links TRBV20-1 to TRBJ2-7; D is perhaps TRBD1 or TRBD2 (5 bases each). Trimming pared 6 bases from V and 3 bases from J, leaving 12 bases between. The CDR3 is 12 amino acids. The germline V gene encodes CDR1 DFQATT and CDR2 SNEGSKA (reference sequence). The DNA of the CDR3 is TGCAGTGCCGCCGGGACCAACTACGAGCAGTACTTC. It encodes CSAAGTNYEQYF.

The chain uses TRBV19 and TRBJ2-2; D gene unclear. CDR1 LNHDA and CDR2 SQIVND come from the germline V gene (reference sequence). V shed 2 bases and J shed 4 bases, with 17 bases lying between them. The CDR3 runs to 17 residues. As DNA, the CDR3 is TGTGCCAGTAGTATACAAAATTGGTGGCTGGGCACCGGGGAGCTGTTTTTT. It specifies CASSIQNWWLGTGELFF.

This rearrangement joins TRBV7-3 to TRBJ1-1; D is perhaps TRBD1 (6 bases). The V end was cut by 5 bases, the J end by 1 base, with 11 bases between. CDR1 SGHTA and CDR2 FQGTGA come from the germline V gene. This CDR3 contains 14 residues. This CDR3 is CASSPRGGNTEAFF. The CDR3 nucleotides read TGTGCCAGCAGCCCCCGAGGGGGGAACACTGAAGCTTTCTTT.

This clonotype has ten or more counts. The chain combines TRBV20-1 with TRBJ2-1; 7 bases align to TRBD2. V trimming: 6 bases; J trimming: 5 bases; junction bases outside the gene matches: 10. The CDR3 contains 14 residues. The germline V gene has CDR1 DFQATT and CDR2 SNEGSKA (reference sequence). The CDR3 DNA reads TGCAGTGCCCTCGGACTAGTGCTTCACAATGAGCAGTTCTTC. It codes for CSALGLVLHNEQFF.

V and J are TRBV14 and TRBJ1-4, with D possibly matching TRBD1 (5 bases). Germline V CDR1 and CDR2: SGHDN, FVKESK. The CDR3 spans 15 residues. Trimming left V 4 bases short and J 1 base short, with 10 bases between. CDR3 loop: CASSPRDRTNEKLFF. CDR3 sequence (DNA): TGTGCCAGCAGCCCCCGGGACCGAACTAATGAAAAACTGTTTTTT. The entire variable domain, with the rest obtained from reference TRBV14 and TRBJ1-4, is as follows: EAGVTQFPSHSVIEKGQTVTLRCDPISGHDNLYWYRRVMGKEIKFLLHFVKESKQDESGMPNNRFLAERTGGTYSTLKVQPAELEDSGVYFCASSPRDRTNEKLFFGSGTQLSVL.

This clonotype was counted between two and nine times. The chain is built from TRBV5-1 and TRBJ1-2; 9 bases align to TRBD1. Per germline, CDR1 SGHRS and CDR2 YFSETQ. This CDR3 has 14 residues. The V segment lost 4 bases and the J segment 6 bases; nucleotides outside the gene matches: 7. The CDR3 nucleotides are TGCGCCAGCAGCCGCGACCGGGACAGGGATGGCTACACCTTC. It encodes CASSRDRDRDGYTF.

This clonotype was counted between two and nine times. The V gene is TRBV28, the J gene TRBJ2-1; D may correspond to TRBD1 or TRBD2 (6 bases each). V shed 5 bases and J shed 6 bases, with 17 bases lying between them. CDR1 and CDR2 from the germline V gene are MDHEN and SYDVKM. CDR3 length equals 15 residues. This CDR3 is CASSPSGAGANEQFF. The CDR3 nucleotides read TGTGCCAGCAGTCCTTCGGGGGCAGGGGCCAATGAGCAGTTCTTC.

This clonotype was seen a handful of times. The rearrangement joins TRBV7-9 to TRBJ1-2, with TRBD1 as a possible D gene (5 bases). Germline CDR1 and CDR2: SEHNR and FQNEAQ (reference sequence). Deletions cut 3 bases from V and 7 bases from J, with 9 bases between. The CDR3 runs to 12 residues. As DNA, the CDR3 is TGTGCCAGCAGCTTTCAGGGTGGTGGCTACACCTTC. Translation: CASSFQGGGYTF.

Turning to this clonotype: A read error may account for a junction end that differs from germline. CDR3: CASSPPRQGAGDTQYF. CDR3 sequence (DNA): TGTGCCAGTTCACCCCCCCGACAGGGGGCCGGAGATACGCAGTATTTT. The chain couples TRBV18 to TRBJ2-3, with TRBD1 identical over 10 bases. CDR1 and CDR2 from the germline V gene are KGHSH and LQKENI. The CDR3 sequence is 16 residues long. The variable domain in full, completed from reference TRBV18 and TRBJ2-3, reads NAGVMQNPRHLVRRRGQEARLRCSPMKGHSHVYWYRQLPEEGLKFMVYLQKENIIDESGMPKERFSAEFPKEGPSILRIQQVVRGDSAAYFCASSPPRQGAGDTQYFGPGTRLTVL.

The chain is built from TRBV12-3 or TRBV12-4 and TRBJ1-5; the D gene is possibly TRBD1 (5 bases). Trimming shortened V by 2 bases and J by 2 bases, and 7 bases separated the two germline ends. This CDR3 has 14 amino acids. This chain's CDR3 is CASSLMGGNQPQHF. As DNA, the CDR3 is TGTGCCAGCAGTTTAATGGGGGGCAATCAGCCCCAGCATTTT.

This clonotype was seen a few times. J is TRBJ2-2 and V is TRBV29-1; D remains ambiguous. V lost 7 bases, J lost 5 bases, and 11 bases lay in between. The CDR3 consists of 12 residues. Germline CDR1 reads SQVTM; CDR2 reads ANQGSEA. The CDR3 loop is CSARAWTGELFF. The CDR3 DNA is TGCAGCGCCCGAGCGTGGACCGGGGAGCTGTTTTTT.

The gene calls are TRBV9 and TRBJ2-2; a weak D match, TRBD2 (6 bases). Germline V lookup: CDR1 SGDLS, CDR2 YYNGEE. Trimming cost V 3 bases and J 7 bases, with 16 bases left between them. The CDR3 covers 15 residues. CDR3 residues: CASSAIAAGLGELFF. CDR3 nucleotide sequence: TGTGCCAGCAGCGCGATAGCGGCGGGGCTCGGGGAGCTGTTTTTT.

This clonotype was counted only a few times. The chain employs TRBV5-6 and TRBJ2-7; tentative D call: TRBD2 (6 bases). Trimming took 5 bases from V and 2 from J, leaving 14 bases between them. This CDR3 is 14 amino acids long. CDR1 SGHDT and CDR2 YYEEEE come from the germline V gene. The CDR3 sequence: CASSHPRGPYEQYF. CDR3 in DNA: TGTGCCAGCAGTCACCCGCGGGGACCCTACGAGCAGTACTTC.

Here the CDR3 reads CSASPQTATNEKLFF. The CDR3 DNA reads TGCAGTGCTAGTCCCCAGACAGCGACTAATGAAAAACTGTTTTTT. V and J are TRBV20-1 and TRBJ1-4; D might be TRBD1 (5 bases). This CDR3 has 15 residues. V gave up 3 bases and J gave up 2 bases, with 13 bases separating them. Germline-derived CDR1 and CDR2 are DFQATT and SNEGSKA (reference sequence).

This clonotype was counted at least ten times. The J gene is TRBJ2-7, the V gene TRBV29-1; TRBD2 matches 8 bases. CDR1 SQVTM and CDR2 ANQGSEA come from the germline V gene. The CDR3 is 16 amino acids. With 0 bases clipped from V and 3 bases from J, the junction kept 10 bases outside the gene matches. CDR3 sequence (DNA): TGCAGCGTTGAAGAGAGATTGGGACTAGGCCTCTACGAGCAGTACTTC. This codes for CSVEERLGLGLYEQYF.

At least ten counts were recorded for this clonotype. The junction shows a germline mismatch at one end, possibly a read error. This chain joins TRBV5-1 and TRBJ2-7; 8 nucleotides match TRBD1. The CDR3 spans 13 residues. The germline V gene encodes CDR1 SGHRS and CDR2 YFSETQ. The CDR3 nucleotides read TGTGCCAGCAGCGCCGGACAGGGATACGAGCAGTACTTC. Amino acids: CASSAGQGYEQYF.

This clonotype was counted only a few times. CDR3 amino acids: CASSYSPPLGSTDTQYF. The CDR3, as DNA: TGTGCCAGCAGTTACTCGCCCCCTCTAGGTAGCACAGATACGCAGTATTTT. The chain combines TRBV6-5 with TRBJ2-3; D gene uncertain. CDR3 length: 17 residues. Per germline, CDR1 MNHEY and CDR2 SVGAGI. The germline V and J ends were trimmed by 0 bases and 0 bases, with 13 bases remaining between them.